This TCR beta chain was identified during a study of blood T cell repertoires in COVID-19. Study details: The United States, Italy and Spain provided the acute and convalescent COVID-19 samples. Sample material is recorded as cDNA or gDNA derived from T cells, B-cell-depleted T cells, or PBMCs.

The CDR3 extends over 14 amino acids. CDR1 SGDLS and CDR2 YYNGEE come from the germline V gene. Trimming took 4 bases from V and 1 from J, leaving 11 bases between them. This clone was recorded a few times. Methods used by the authors: Estimation of nucleated cell counts relied on the amplification of reference gene primers. Sequenced by immunoSEQ multiplex PCR; TCRdb stores in-frame clones only, minus some. V, J and clone size are taken as reported in that table, and D and trimming were inferred from the DNA itself. The table records about 140,000 clones, roughly 81% of them present only once. The TCR sequence derives from a woman aged 45-65 years with active or convalescent COVID-19. The chain uses TRBV9 and TRBJ1-1; maybe TRBD1 (6 bases). The sequenced sample was peripheral blood. The CDR3 DNA sequence: TGTGCCAGCAGCCCGAGGGGACAGAACACTGAAGCTTTCTTT. This sequence encodes CASSPRGQNTEAFF.